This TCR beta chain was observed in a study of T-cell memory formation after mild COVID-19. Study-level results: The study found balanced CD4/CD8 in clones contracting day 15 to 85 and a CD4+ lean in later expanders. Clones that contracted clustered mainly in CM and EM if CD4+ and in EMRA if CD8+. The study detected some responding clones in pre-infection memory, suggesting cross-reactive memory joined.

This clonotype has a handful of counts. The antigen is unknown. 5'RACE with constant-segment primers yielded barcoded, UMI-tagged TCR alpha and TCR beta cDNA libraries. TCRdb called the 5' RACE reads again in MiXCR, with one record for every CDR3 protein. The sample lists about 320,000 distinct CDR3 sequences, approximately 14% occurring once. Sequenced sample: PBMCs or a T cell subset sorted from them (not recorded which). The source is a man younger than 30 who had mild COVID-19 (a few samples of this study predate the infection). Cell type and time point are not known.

In DNA, the CDR3 is TGTGCCATCAGCGATCCGGGACAGGGGGCCTACGAGCAGTACTTC. Its protein is CAISDPGQGAYEQYF. The chain employs TRBV10-3 and TRBJ2-7; 11 bases agree with TRBD1. CDR1 and CDR2 (germline): ENHRY, SYGVKD. V shed 6 bases and J 2 bases; nucleotides not matched to a gene: 6. The CDR3 sequence is 15 residues long.